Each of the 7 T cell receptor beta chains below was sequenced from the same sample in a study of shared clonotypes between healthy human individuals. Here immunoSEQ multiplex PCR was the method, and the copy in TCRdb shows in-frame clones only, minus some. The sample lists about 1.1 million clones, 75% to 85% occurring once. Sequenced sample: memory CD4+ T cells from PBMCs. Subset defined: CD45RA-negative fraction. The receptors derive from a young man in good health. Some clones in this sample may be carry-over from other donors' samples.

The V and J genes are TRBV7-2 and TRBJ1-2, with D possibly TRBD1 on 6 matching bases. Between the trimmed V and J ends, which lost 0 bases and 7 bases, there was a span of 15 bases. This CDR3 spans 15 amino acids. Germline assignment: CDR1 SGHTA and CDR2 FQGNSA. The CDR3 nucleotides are TGTGCCAGCAGCTTAGCCGTCGGGGGGGCGGGTGGCTACACCTTC. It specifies CASSLAVGGAGGYTF.

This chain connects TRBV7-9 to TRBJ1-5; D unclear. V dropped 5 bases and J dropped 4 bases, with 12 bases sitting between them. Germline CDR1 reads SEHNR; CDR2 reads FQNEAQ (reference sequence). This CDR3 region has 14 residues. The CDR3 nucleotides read TGTGCCAGCAGCCCCGTTGGTAGAAATCAGCCCCAGCATTTT. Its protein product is CASSPVGRNQPQHF.

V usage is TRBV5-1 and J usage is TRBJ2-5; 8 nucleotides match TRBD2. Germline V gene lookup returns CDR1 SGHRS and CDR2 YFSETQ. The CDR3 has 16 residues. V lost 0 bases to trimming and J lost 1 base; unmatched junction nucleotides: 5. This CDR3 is CASSLEPSGLQETQYF. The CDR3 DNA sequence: TGCGCCAGCAGCTTGGAGCCTAGCGGGCTCCAAGAGACCCAGTACTTC.

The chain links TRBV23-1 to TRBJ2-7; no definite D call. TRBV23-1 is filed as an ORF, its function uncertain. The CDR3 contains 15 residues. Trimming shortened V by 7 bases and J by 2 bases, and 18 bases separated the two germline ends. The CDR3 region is CASTSNKFSAYEQYF. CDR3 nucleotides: TGCGCCAGCACCTCTAACAAATTTTCTGCCTACGAGCAGTACTTC.

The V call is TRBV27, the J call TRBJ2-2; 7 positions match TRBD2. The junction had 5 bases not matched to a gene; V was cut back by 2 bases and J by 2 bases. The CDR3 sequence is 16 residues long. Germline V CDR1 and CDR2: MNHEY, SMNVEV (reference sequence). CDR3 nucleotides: TGTGCCAGCAGTTTAGAGGGGAGGGTCAACACCGGGGAGCTGTTTTTT. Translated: CASSLEGRVNTGELFF.

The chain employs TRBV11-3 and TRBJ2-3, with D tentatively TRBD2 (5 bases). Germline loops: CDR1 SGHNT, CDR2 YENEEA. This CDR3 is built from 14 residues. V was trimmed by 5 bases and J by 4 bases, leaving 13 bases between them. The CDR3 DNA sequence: TGTGCCAGCAGCCCCGGACTGTTGCCAGATACGCAGTATTTT. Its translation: CASSPGLLPDTQYF.

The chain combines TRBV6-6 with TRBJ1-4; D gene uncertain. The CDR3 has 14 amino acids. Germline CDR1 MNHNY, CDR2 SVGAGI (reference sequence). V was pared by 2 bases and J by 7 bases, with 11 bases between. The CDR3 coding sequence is TGTGCCAGCAGTTACCCCGGTGTTAGTGAAAAACTGTTTTTT. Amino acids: CASSYPGVSEKLFF.